These 32 T cell receptor beta chains were sequenced from one sample in a study of breast tumors, draining lymph nodes, adjacent tissues. Breast cancer patients provided tissue from their axillary draining lymph nodes. MiXCR, run by TCRdb on the multiplex PCR reads, gives a single entry per CDR3 protein. The repertoire consists of fewer than 250,000 distinct CDR3 sequences, with 32% occurring once and the leading ten covering over 1.1%. The sequenced sample consisted of axillary lymph node tissue. Receptors originate from a female donor with breast cancer. Some clones in this sample may be carry-over from other donors' samples.

This clonotype was counted ten times or more. The chain combines TRBV6-6 with TRBJ2-1; a weak D match, TRBD2 (7 bases). The germline V and J ends were trimmed by 2 bases and 5 bases, with 16 bases remaining between them. CDR1 and CDR2 from the germline V gene are MNHNY and SVGAGI (reference sequence). The CDR3 spans 16 residues. CDR3 region: CASSYGWRGGHNEQFF. As DNA, the CDR3 is TGTGCCAGCAGTTACGGATGGAGGGGGGGACACAATGAGCAGTTCTTC.

Of note for this clonotype: One junction end disagrees with the germline gene, perhaps due to a read error. The rearrangement joins TRBV3-1 to TRBJ1-2; unclear D gene. CDR1 and CDR2 (germline): LGHDT, YNNKEL (reference sequence). This CDR3 contains 11 residues. In DNA form, the CDR3 reads TGCGCCAGCAGCCTAAGCGGGAGCTACACCTTC. Residues: CASSLSGSYTF.

This clonotype came up many times. J is TRBJ2-7 and V is TRBV20-1; 7 bases are a match to TRBD2. The CDR3 covers 14 residues. Germline values: CDR1 DFQATT, CDR2 SNEGSKA (reference sequence). V dropped 5 bases and J dropped 0; count of bases not matched to a gene: 7. CDR3 DNA sequence: TGCAGTGCTCGCCCTAGCGGTAGCTCCTACGAGCAGTACTTC. This encodes CSARPSGSSYEQYF.

V gene TRBV6-5 combines with J gene TRBJ1-4; no clear D gene. V lost 6 bases to trimming and J lost 1 base, with 12 bases between them. Looked up from germline, CDR1 is MNHEY and CDR2 is SVGAGI. The CDR3 totals 15 residues. DNA for the CDR3: TGTGCCAGCAGAGCTACGACGGTAACTAATGAAAAACTGTTTTTT. This gives the protein CASRATTVTNEKLFF.

Turning to this clonotype: The junction departs from the called germline gene at one end, perhaps through a read error. The rearrangement joins TRBV11-1 to TRBJ2-7; TRBD1 aligns across 7 bases. There are 17 residues in the CDR3. CDR1 is SGHAT, CDR2 FQDESV, per germline (reference sequence). The CDR3 here is CAGSFKSGETGFYEQYF. CDR3 bases: TGTGCCGGCAGTTTTAAATCCGGTGAGACAGGGTTCTACGAGCAGTACTTC.

This clonotype showed up just a few times. CDR3 bases: TGTGCCAGCAGTCGACGGCCGTCCTCGGCTTTCTTT. It encodes CASSRRPSSAFF. This rearrangement joins TRBV12-3 or TRBV12-4 to TRBJ1-1, with D unclear. Deletions cut 5 bases from V and 11 bases from J, with 15 bases between. The CDR3 extends over 12 amino acids.

This clonotype was counted ten times or more. This chain connects TRBV24-1 to TRBJ2-5; 13 bases are a match to TRBD2. Germline V gene sequence: CDR1 KGHDR, CDR2 SFDVKD. V trimming: 6 bases; J trimming: 2 bases; junction bases outside the gene matches: 2. This CDR3 spans 15 amino acids. CDR3 sequence: CATSMGLAGQETQYF. The DNA of the CDR3 is TGTGCCACCAGTATGGGACTAGCGGGGCAAGAGACCCAGTACTTC.

This clonotype was counted at least ten times. The genes are TRBV5-6 and TRBJ2-3; D gene unclear. CDR1 and CDR2 from the germline V gene are SGHDT and YYEEEE. The CDR3 runs 14 residues. V lost 0 bases to trimming and J lost 2 bases, with 7 bases between them. The CDR3 DNA reads as TGTGCCAGCAGCTTGGTCAGCTTCACAGATACGCAGTATTTT. As protein: CASSLVSFTDTQYF.

This clonotype occurred many times. The chain links TRBV6-1 to TRBJ2-3; a possible D gene is TRBD1 (6 bases). CDR1 is MNHNS and CDR2 is SASEGT in the germline V gene. This CDR3 has 13 residues. V was trimmed by 3 bases and J by 14 bases, leaving 18 bases between them. The CDR3 nucleotides are TGTGCCAGCAGTGAGATTCAACAGGGAGTCCTGTATTTT. Its translation is CASSEIQQGVLYF.

In its sample, this clonotype was seen many times. This chain connects TRBV9 to TRBJ2-1; either TRBD1 or TRBD2 may fit D (5 bases each). Germline V gene data show CDR1 as SGDLS and CDR2 as YYNGEE. CDR3 length: 14 residues. V was cut by 0 bases and J by 6 bases, with 10 bases left in between. The CDR3 DNA follows: TGTGCCAGCAGCGTAGCTGGGACGGGCAATGAGCAGTTCTTC. Amino acids: CASSVAGTGNEQFF.

This clonotype was picked up many times. This chain links TRBV20-1 with TRBJ2-3, with D hard to call. V lost 5 bases, J lost 2 bases, and 5 bases lay in between. Per germline, CDR1 DFQATT and CDR2 SNEGSKA (reference sequence). This CDR3 is built from 11 residues. CDR3: CSAGFTDTQYF. CDR3 DNA sequence: TGCAGTGCTGGTTTCACAGATACGCAGTATTTT.

This clonotype was picked up a small number of times. A read error is possible here, since a much larger clone lies one base away. The CDR3 region has the DNA TGTGCCAGCAGCCCCACCGGACTAGCGGGAGGGACAGATCCGCAGTATTTT. This sequence encodes CASSPTGLAGGTDPQYF. This rearrangement joins TRBV7-2 to TRBJ2-3; 15 positions match TRBD2. Germline V gene data show CDR1 as SGHTA and CDR2 as FQGNSA. This CDR3 region has 17 residues.

This clonotype was seen a handful of times. The chain employs TRBV6-6 and TRBJ1-1; D perhaps matches TRBD1 (5 bases). V dropped 2 bases and J dropped 6 bases, with 16 bases sitting between them. The germline V gene encodes CDR1 MNHNY and CDR2 SVGAGI (reference sequence). This CDR3 is 15 amino acids long. CDR3: CASSYGSGREAEAFF. As DNA, the CDR3 is TGTGCCAGCAGTTACGGCTCAGGGAGGGAGGCTGAAGCTTTCTTT.

J is TRBJ2-2 and V is TRBV19; 9 positions match TRBD1. The CDR3 covers 16 residues. Per germline, CDR1 LNHDA and CDR2 SQIVND (reference sequence). V lost 3 bases to trimming and J lost 5 bases; unmatched junction nucleotides: 7. CDR3 coding DNA: TGTGCCAGTAGTATCCGGGACAGGGTTTTTACCGGGGAGCTGTTTTTT. This gives the protein CASSIRDRVFTGELFF.

This clonotype was seen a handful of times. The chain couples TRBV5-1 to TRBJ1-1; possible D gene TRBD1, 5 bases. The CDR3 contains 13 residues. V dropped 4 bases and J dropped 4 bases, with 11 bases sitting between them. The germline V gene has CDR1 SGHRS and CDR2 YFSETQ. Here the CDR3 reads CASSPAGSTEAFF. DNA for the CDR3: TGCGCCAGCAGCCCGGCAGGGAGCACTGAAGCTTTCTTT.

This clonotype was found many times. The junction differs from germline at one of its ends, possibly a read error. The rearrangement joins TRBV9 to TRBJ2-5; D may be TRBD1 (5 bases). From germline, CDR1 is SGDLS and CDR2 YYNGEE. The CDR3 has 14 residues. CDR3 in amino acids: CASSVEDSQETQSF. The CDR3 nucleotides read TGTGCCAGCAGCGTAGAAGACAGCCAAGAGACCCAGTCCTTC.

Comments on this clonotype: A single base separates this from a much larger clone, so it may be a read error. J is TRBJ2-5 and V is TRBV11-3, with D perhaps TRBD2 (7 bases). The CDR3 loop spans 14 amino acids. Germline loops: CDR1 SGHNT, CDR2 YENEEA. CDR3 in amino acids: CASSPRRGQGTQYF. For the CDR3, the DNA is TGTGCCAGCAGCCCCCGGCGGGGGCAAGGGACCCAGTACTTC. Full variable domain (rest looked up from reference TRBV11-3 and TRBJ2-5): EAGVVQSPRYKIIEKKQPVAFWCNPISGHNTLYWYLQNLGQGPELLIRYENEEAVDDSQLPKDRFSAERLKGVDSTLKIQPAELGDSAVYLCASSPRRGQGTQYFGPGTRLLVL.

Comment on this clonotype: At one end the junction does not follow the germline gene, possibly because of a read error. For the CDR3, the DNA is TGTGCCAGCAGCTTGGATCCAGCGCCCATGAGCTCTGGGGCCAACGTCCTGGCTTTC. This sequence encodes CASSLDPAPMSSGANVLAF. The genes are TRBV5-6 and TRBJ2-6; tentatively, D is TRBD1 (5 bases). Looked up from germline, CDR1 is SGHDT and CDR2 is YYEEEE. The CDR3 is made up of 19 amino acids.

This clonotype appeared many times. The chain couples TRBV5-4 to TRBJ1-3, with a tentative D call TRBD1 (5 bases). CDR3 length: 14 amino acids. V lost 3 bases to trimming and J lost 1 base, with 8 bases between them. Germline values: CDR1 SGHNT, CDR2 YYREEE (reference sequence). The CDR3 loop is CASSSEGSGNTIYF. CDR3 in DNA: TGTGCCAGCAGCTCAGAGGGGTCTGGAAACACCATATATTTT.

This chain connects TRBV28 to TRBJ1-5; tentative D call: TRBD1 (5 bases). The CDR3 sequence is 12 residues long. V was trimmed by 8 bases and J by 14 bases, leaving 19 bases between them. Germline CDR1 and CDR2: MDHEN and SYDVKM. The CDR3 here is CASWTSGAYEHF. The CDR3, as DNA: TGTGCCAGCTGGACTAGCGGGGCATACGAGCATTTT.

This clonotype was recorded at least ten times. V gene TRBV6-1 combines with J gene TRBJ1-3; D gene unclear. Germline values: CDR1 MNHNS, CDR2 SASEGT. Trimming removed 1 base at V and 6 bases at J, with 16 bases between. This CDR3 is built from 16 residues. CDR3 in amino acids: CASSEVGRAFQNTIYF. CDR3 nucleotides: TGTGCCAGCAGTGAAGTAGGGCGGGCCTTCCAAAACACCATATATTTT.

This clonotype was counted ten times or more. V usage is TRBV7-9 and J usage is TRBJ2-1, with TRBD1 matching over 9 bases. CDR1 is SEHNR, CDR2 FQNEAQ, per germline (reference sequence). There are 16 residues in the CDR3. Trimming at V came to 3 bases and at J to 4 bases, leaving 7 bases not matched to a gene. CDR3 nucleotides: TGTGCCAGCAGCTTCCTCTCCGGGACAGGGTACAATGAGCAGTTCTTC. Translating it yields CASSFLSGTGYNEQFF.

Many counts were recorded for this clonotype. The rearrangement uses TRBV28 and TRBJ1-2; no clear D. CDR3 length: 13 residues. V lost 6 bases to trimming and J lost 0 bases, with 8 bases between them. The germline V gene has CDR1 MDHEN and CDR2 SYDVKM. CDR3 DNA: TGTGCCAGCAGGCCGGTGCCTAACTATGGCTACACCTTC. The encoded protein is CASRPVPNYGYTF.

This clonotype was seen repeatedly, ten times or more. The chain has TRBV20-1 and TRBJ2-2; the match to TRBD2 covers 9 bases. This CDR3 has 18 residues. Germline V gene data show CDR1 as DFQATT and CDR2 as SNEGSKA (reference sequence). V lost 0 bases and J lost 4; bases outside the gene matches: 12. CDR3 sequence (DNA): TGCAGTGCTAGAGATCAGGGGCTAGCGGGATTCCTCACCGGGGAGCTGTTTTTT. Translation gives CSARDQGLAGFLTGELFF.

This clonotype was seen ten or more times. The CDR3 coding sequence is TGTGCCAGCAAATACACGGTCTACAATGAGCAGTTCTTC. Its protein is CASKYTVYNEQFF. The chain couples TRBV6-1 to TRBJ2-1; no firm D call. This CDR3 has 13 residues. The V end lost 7 bases, the J end lost 3 bases, and 10 bases lay between the germline ends. Germline CDR1 is MNHNS and CDR2 is SASEGT.

There are many counts of this clonotype. The chain employs TRBV5-1 and TRBJ1-2; weak D call: TRBD1 (6 bases). Trimming left V 4 bases short and J 2 bases short, with 9 bases between. The germline V gene has CDR1 SGHRS and CDR2 YFSETQ. This CDR3 contains 13 residues. The CDR3 region is CASSVTGNYGYTF. In nucleotides, the CDR3 is TGCGCCAGCAGCGTGACAGGCAACTATGGCTACACCTTC.

The chain has TRBV5-1 and TRBJ2-7; no firm D call. Germline V CDR1 and CDR2: SGHRS, YFSETQ. CDR3 length: 17 amino acids. The germline V and J ends were trimmed by 0 bases and 2 bases, with 18 bases remaining between them. The DNA of the CDR3 is TGCGCCAGCAGCTTGGACGAGATGAGAATGACCCCCTACGAGCAGTACTTC. Amino acids: CASSLDEMRMTPYEQYF.

This clonotype was detected ten times or more. CDR3 in DNA: TGTGCCACCAGCAGAGACCCGACAGTCGGCTCTGGAAACACCATATATTTT. Residues: CATSRDPTVGSGNTIYF. V gene TRBV15 combines with J gene TRBJ1-3; perhaps TRBD1 as D (5 bases). The germline gives CDR1 LNHNV, CDR2 YYDKDF (reference sequence). Trimming removed 0 bases from V and 0 bases from J, with 12 bases in between. The CDR3 totals 17 residues.

This clonotype was seen at least ten times. The CDR3 coding sequence is TGCGCCAGCAGCTTGGATAGGCAGGGAGGGGCGAATGAGCAGTTCTTC. The encoded protein is CASSLDRQGGANEQFF. The rearrangement links TRBV5-1 to TRBJ2-1, with 7 positions matching TRBD2. The germline V gene has CDR1 SGHRS and CDR2 YFSETQ. The CDR3 is made up of 16 amino acids. V trimming: 0 bases; J trimming: 7 bases; junction bases outside the gene matches: 10.

The rearrangement uses TRBV6-1 and TRBJ2-2; D is perhaps TRBD1 (6 bases). The germline V gene encodes CDR1 MNHNS and CDR2 SASEGT. The CDR3 sequence is 13 residues long. V shed 4 bases and J shed 7 bases, with 10 bases lying between them. The chain's CDR3 is CASSVGGSGELFF. Here the CDR3 DNA reads TGTGCCAGCAGTGTAGGGGGTAGCGGGGAGCTGTTTTTT.

This clonotype was found once. No DNA is shown, since the ends of the CDR3 on it are uncertain; the CDR3 is the one TCRdb lists. The rearrangement uses TRBV24-1 and TRBJ1-4; the table names TRBD1, a call not compared with the DNA. Germline-derived CDR1 and CDR2 are KGHDR and SFDVKD. The CDR3 is 22 amino acids in total, end residues counted. CDR3 in amino acids: CATSPGTGPLVYGYTFGSELFF.

Many counts were recorded for this clonotype. The chain uses TRBV19 and TRBJ1-2; TRBD1 is a possible D gene (5 bases). In germline, CDR1 is LNHDA, CDR2 SQIVND (reference sequence). V lost 3 bases and J 5 bases, leaving 10 bases between the germline ends. The CDR3 extends over 13 amino acids. DNA of the CDR3: TGTGCCAGTAGTATCGCCAGGGCATATGGCTACACCTTC. It translates to CASSIARAYGYTF.